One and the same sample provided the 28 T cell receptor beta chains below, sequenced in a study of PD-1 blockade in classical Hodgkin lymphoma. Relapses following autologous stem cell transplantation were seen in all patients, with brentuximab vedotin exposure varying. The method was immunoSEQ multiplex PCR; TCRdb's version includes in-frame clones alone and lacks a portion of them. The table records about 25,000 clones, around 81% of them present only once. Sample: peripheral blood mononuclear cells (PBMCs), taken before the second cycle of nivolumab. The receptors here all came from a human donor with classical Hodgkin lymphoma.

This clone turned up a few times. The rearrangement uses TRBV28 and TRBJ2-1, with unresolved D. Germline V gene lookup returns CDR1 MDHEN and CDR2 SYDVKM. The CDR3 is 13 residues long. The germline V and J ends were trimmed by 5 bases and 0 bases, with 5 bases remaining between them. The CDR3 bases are TGTGCCAGCAGTGCAGACTCCTACAATGAGCAGTTCTTC. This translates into CASSADSYNEQFF.

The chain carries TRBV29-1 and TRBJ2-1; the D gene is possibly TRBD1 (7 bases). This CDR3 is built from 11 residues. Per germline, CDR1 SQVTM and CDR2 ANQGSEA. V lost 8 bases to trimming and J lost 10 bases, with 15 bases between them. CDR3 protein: CSLDRAGEQFF. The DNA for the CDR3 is TGCAGCCTCGACAGGGCGGGGGAGCAGTTCTTC.

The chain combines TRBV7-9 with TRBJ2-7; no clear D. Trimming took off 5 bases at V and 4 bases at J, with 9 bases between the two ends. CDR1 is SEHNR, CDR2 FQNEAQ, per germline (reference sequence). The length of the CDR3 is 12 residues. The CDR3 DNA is TGTGCCAGCAGCCCGTACCTTTACGAGCAGTACTTC. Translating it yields CASSPYLYEQYF.

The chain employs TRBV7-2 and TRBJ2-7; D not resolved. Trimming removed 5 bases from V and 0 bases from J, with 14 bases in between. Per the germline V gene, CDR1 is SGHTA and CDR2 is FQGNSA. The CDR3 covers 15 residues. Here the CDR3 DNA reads TGTGCCAGCAGCAACGATCCGATATTCTCCTACGAGCAGTACTTC. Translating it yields CASSNDPIFSYEQYF.

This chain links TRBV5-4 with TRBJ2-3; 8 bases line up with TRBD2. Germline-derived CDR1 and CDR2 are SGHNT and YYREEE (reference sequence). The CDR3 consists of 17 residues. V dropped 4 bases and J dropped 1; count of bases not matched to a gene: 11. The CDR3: CASSGNGGAGRTDTQYF. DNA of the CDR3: TGTGCCAGCAGCGGAAACGGGGGGGCAGGGCGCACAGATACGCAGTATTTT.

The CDR3 coding sequence is TGTGCCAGCAGCTTGGGAGTGGATGGCTACACCTTC. Its protein is CASSLGVDGYTF. The chain couples TRBV5-4 to TRBJ1-2, with D hard to call. V was trimmed by 0 bases and J by 6 bases, leaving 6 bases between them. The CDR3 is 12 amino acids. The germline gives CDR1 SGHNT, CDR2 YYREEE (reference sequence).

The CDR3 is CASSFDSTNTDTQYF. The DNA for the CDR3 is TGCGCCAGCAGTTTCGACTCCACCAACACAGATACGCAGTATTTT. This chain joins TRBV5-1 and TRBJ2-3; D gene uncertain. This CDR3 region has 15 residues. Trimming pared 5 bases from V and 2 bases from J, leaving 15 bases between. Germline values: CDR1 SGHRS, CDR2 YFSETQ.

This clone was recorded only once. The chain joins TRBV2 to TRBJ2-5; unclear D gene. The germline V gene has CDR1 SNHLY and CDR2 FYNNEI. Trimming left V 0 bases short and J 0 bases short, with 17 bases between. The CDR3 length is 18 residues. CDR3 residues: CASSEALRGHPYQETQYF. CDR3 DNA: TGTGCCAGCAGTGAAGCGCTTCGAGGTCACCCGTACCAAGAGACCCAGTACTTC.

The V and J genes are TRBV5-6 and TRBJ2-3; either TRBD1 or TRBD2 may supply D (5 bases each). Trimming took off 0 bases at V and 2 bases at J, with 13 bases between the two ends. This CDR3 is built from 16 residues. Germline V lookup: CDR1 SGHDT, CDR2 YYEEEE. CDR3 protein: CASSLVPGPVTDTQYF. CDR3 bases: TGTGCCAGCAGCTTGGTTCCGGGGCCGGTCACAGATACGCAGTATTTT. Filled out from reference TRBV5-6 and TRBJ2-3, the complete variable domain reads DAGVTQSPTHLIKTRGQQVTLRCSPKSGHDTVSWYQQALGQGPQFIFQYYEEEERQRGNFPDRFSGHQFPNYSSELNVNALLLGDSALYLCASSLVPGPVTDTQYFGPGTRLTVL.

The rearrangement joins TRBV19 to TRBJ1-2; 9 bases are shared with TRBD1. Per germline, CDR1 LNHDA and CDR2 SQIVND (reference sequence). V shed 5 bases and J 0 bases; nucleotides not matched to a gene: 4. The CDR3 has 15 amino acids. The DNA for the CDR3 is TGTGCCAGTAGTCCGGGACAGGGAGCTAACTATGGCTACACCTTC. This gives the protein CASSPGQGANYGYTF. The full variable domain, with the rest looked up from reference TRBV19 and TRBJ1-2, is DGGITQSPKYLFRKEGQNVTLSCEQNLNHDAMYWYRQDPGQGLRLIYYSQIVNDFQKGDIAEGYSVSREKKESFPLTVTSAQKNPTAFYLCASSPGQGANYGYTFGSGTRLTVV.

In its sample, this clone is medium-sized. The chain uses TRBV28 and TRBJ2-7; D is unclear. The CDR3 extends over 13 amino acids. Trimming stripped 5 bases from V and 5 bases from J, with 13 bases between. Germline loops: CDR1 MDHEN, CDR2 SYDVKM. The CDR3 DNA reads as TGTGCCAGCAGTCCCCTGGGGATCGACGAGCAGTACTTC. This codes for CASSPLGIDEQYF.

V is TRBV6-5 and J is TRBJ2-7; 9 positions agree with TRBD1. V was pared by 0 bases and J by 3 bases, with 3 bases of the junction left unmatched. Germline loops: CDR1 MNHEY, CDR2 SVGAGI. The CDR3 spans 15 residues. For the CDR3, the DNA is TGTGCCAGCAGTTACTCTGGGGACAGGGTCTACGAGCAGTACTTC. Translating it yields CASSYSGDRVYEQYF.

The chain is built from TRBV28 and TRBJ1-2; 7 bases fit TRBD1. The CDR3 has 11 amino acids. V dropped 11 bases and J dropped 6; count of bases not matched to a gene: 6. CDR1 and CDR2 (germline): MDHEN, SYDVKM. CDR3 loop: CAGQERDGYTF. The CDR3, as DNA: TGTGCCGGACAGGAAAGGGATGGCTACACCTTC.

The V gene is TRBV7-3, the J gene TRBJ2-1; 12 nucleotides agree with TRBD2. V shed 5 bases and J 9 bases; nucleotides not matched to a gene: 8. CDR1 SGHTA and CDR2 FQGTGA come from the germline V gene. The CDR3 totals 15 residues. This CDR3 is CASSPTSGRMSEQFF. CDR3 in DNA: TGTGCCAGCAGCCCTACTAGCGGGAGGATGAGTGAGCAGTTCTTC.

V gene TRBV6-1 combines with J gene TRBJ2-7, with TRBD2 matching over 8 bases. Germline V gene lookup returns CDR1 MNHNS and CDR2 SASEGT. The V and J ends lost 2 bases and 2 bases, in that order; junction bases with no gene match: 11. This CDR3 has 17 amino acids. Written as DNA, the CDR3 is TGTGCCAGCAGTGAAATAATCGGGACTAGAAATACCTACGAGCAGTACTTC. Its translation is CASSEIIGTRNTYEQYF.

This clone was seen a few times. This chain's CDR3 is CASSSRLAGANEQFF. As DNA, the CDR3 is TGTGCCAGCAGCTCCAGACTAGCGGGGGCCAATGAGCAGTTCTTC. This chain uses TRBV7-9 with TRBJ2-1, with 12 nucleotides matching TRBD2. Germline values: CDR1 SEHNR, CDR2 FQNEAQ (reference sequence). Unmatched junction bases numbered 4, after V lost 4 bases and J lost 6 bases. The length of the CDR3 is 15 residues. Filled out from reference TRBV7-9 and TRBJ2-1, the complete variable domain reads DTGVSQNPRHKITKRGQNVTFRCDPISEHNRLYWYRQTLGQGPEFLTYFQNEAQLEKSRLLSDRFSAERPKGSFSTLEIQRTEQGDSAMYLCASSSRLAGANEQFFGPGTRLTVL.

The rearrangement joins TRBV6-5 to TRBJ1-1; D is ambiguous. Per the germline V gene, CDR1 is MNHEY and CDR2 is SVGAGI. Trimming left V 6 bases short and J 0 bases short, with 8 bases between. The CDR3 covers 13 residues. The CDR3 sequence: CASRYDMNTEAFF. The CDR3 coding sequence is TGTGCCAGCAGGTACGACATGAACACTGAAGCTTTCTTT.

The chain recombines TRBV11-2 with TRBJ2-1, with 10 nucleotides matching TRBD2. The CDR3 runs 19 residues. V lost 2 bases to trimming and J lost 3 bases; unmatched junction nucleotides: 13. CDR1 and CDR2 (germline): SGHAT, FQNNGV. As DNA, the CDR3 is TGTGCCAGCAGCTTAAAGTCACTAGCGGGGCTCGATATCTACAATGAGCAGTTCTTC. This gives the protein CASSLKSLAGLDIYNEQFF. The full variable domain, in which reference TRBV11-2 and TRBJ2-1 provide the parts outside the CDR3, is EAGVAQSPRYKIIEKRQSVAFWCNPISGHATLYWYQQILGQGPKLLIQFQNNGVVDDSQLPKDRFSAERLKGVDSTLKIQPAKLEDSAVYLCASSLKSLAGLDIYNEQFFGPGTRLTVL.

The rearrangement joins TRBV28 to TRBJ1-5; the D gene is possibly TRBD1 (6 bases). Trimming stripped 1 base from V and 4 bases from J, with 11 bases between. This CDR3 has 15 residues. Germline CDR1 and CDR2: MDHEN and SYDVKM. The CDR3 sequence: CASSLLQGRNQPQHF. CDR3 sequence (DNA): TGTGCCAGCAGTTTATTGCAGGGGCGAAATCAGCCCCAGCATTTT.

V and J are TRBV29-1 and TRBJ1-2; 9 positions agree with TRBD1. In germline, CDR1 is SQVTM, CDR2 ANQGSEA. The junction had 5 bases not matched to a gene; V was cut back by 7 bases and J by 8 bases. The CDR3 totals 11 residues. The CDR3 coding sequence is TGCAGCGCGCACAGGGGGCGAGGCTACACCTTC. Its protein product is CSAHRGRGYTF.

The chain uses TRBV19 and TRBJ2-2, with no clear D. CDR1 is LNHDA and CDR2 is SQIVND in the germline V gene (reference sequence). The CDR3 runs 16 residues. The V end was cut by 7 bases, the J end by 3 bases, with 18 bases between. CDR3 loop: CASTISRQVYTGELFF. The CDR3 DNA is TGTGCCAGTACCATATCGAGGCAGGTTTACACCGGGGAGCTGTTTTTT.

CDR3 sequence: CASSLYHRTPRPPQHF. The CDR3 nucleotides are TGCGCCAGCAGCCTCTACCATCGGACTCCCAGGCCGCCCCAGCATTTT. The rearrangement links TRBV5-1 to TRBJ1-5; D unresolved. Germline assignment: CDR1 SGHRS and CDR2 YFSETQ. The germline V and J ends were trimmed by 4 bases and 9 bases, with 23 bases remaining between them. The CDR3 length is 16 residues.

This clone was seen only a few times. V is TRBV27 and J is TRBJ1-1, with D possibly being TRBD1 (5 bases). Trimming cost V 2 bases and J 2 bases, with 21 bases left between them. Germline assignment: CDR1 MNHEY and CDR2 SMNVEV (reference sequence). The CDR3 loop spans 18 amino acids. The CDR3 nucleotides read TGTGCCAGCAGTTTAAATGGGGCAGGACTTTACGGTAACACTGAAGCTTTCTTT. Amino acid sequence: CASSLNGAGLYGNTEAFF.

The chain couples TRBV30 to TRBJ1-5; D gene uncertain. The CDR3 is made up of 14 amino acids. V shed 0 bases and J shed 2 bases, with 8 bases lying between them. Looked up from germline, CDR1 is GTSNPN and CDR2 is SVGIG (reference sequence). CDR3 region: CAWSVLVGNQPQHF. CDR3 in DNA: TGTGCCTGGAGTGTCCTCGTGGGCAATCAGCCCCAGCATTTT.

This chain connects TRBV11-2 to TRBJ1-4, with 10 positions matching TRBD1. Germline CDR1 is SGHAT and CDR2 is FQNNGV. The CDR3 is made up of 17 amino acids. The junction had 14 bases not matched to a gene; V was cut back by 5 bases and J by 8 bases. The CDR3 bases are TGTGCCAGCAGCAGAACTCCGGGACAGGGGAAGGGGGAAAAACTGTTTTTT. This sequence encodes CASSRTPGQGKGEKLFF. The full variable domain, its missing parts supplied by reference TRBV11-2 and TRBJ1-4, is EAGVAQSPRYKIIEKRQSVAFWCNPISGHATLYWYQQILGQGPKLLIQFQNNGVVDDSQLPKDRFSAERLKGVDSTLKIQPAKLEDSAVYLCASSRTPGQGKGEKLFFGSGTQLSVL.

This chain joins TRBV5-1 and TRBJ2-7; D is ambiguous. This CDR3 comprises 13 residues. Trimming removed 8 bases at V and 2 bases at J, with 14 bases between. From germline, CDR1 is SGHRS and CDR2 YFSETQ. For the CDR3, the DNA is TGCGCCAGACCCTATTGGCAGACCTACGAGCAGTACTTC. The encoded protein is CARPYWQTYEQYF.

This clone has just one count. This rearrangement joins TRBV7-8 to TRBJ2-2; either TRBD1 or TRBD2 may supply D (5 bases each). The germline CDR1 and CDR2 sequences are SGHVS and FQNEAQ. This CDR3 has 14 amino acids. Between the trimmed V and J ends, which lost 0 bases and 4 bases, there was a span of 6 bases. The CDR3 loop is CASSLAGTTGELFF. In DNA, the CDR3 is TGTGCCAGCAGCTTAGCGGGGACCACCGGGGAGCTGTTTTTT. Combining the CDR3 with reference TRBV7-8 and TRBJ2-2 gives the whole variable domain GAGVSQSPRYKVAKRGQDVALRCDPISGHVSLFWYQQALGQGPEFLTYFQNEAQLDKSGLPSDRFFAERPEGSVSTLKIQRTQQEDSAVYLCASSLAGTTGELFFGEGSRLTVL.

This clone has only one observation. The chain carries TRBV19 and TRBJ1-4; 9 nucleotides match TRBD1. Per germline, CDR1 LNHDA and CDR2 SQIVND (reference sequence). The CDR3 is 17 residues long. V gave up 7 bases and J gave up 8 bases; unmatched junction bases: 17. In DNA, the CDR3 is TGTGCCAGTAAAGAAAAGCGACCGGGACAGGGTGCCGAAAAACTGTTTTTT. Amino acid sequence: CASKEKRPGQGAEKLFF.